The rows below give T cell receptor beta chains drawn from one sample of a study of blood T cell repertoires in COVID-19. Sequencing used immunoSEQ multiplex PCR; TCRdb keeps in-frame clones, though not all of them. The data show approximately 210,000 clones, with around 94% seen just once and about 0.76% held by the top ten. Sequencing was carried out using peripheral blood. The receptors were gathered from a man aged 25 to 40 with COVID-19, enrolled during active disease. Both conserved end residues are part of each CDR3. Clone size is shown for a subset of rows, as once, few, many or a class of expanded clone.

V gene	clone size	CDR3 length	J gene	CDR3 protein
TRBV19	-	16	TRBJ2-7	CASSIGPGTGSYEQYF
TRBV27	-	14	TRBJ1-1	CASSFGQTNTEAFF
TRBV7-9	-	14	TRBJ2-2	CASRNVRGSGELFF
TRBV7-3	-	15	TRBJ2-2	CASSFDTANTGELFF
TRBV10-1	-	13	TRBJ2-7	CASSEFTGGEQYF
TRBV3-1/TRBV3-2	-	16	TRBJ1-2	CASSQGTGGPNYGYTF
TRBV19	-	15	TRBJ1-3	CASSIYGASGNTIYF
TRBV6-2/TRBV6-3	-	14	TRBJ1-1	CASSQGIMNTEAFF
TRBV4-1	once	13	TRBJ1-4	CASSQDLQEKLFF
TRBV6-5	-	13	TRBJ1-1	CASRAFRNTEAFF
TRBV28	-	12	TRBJ1-2	CASSSPLYGYTF
TRBV30	-	16	TRBJ2-3	CAWSSTGTSGTDTQYF
TRBV7-6	-	14	TRBJ2-2	CASSPRTGGGELFF
TRBV2	-	15	TRBJ1-5	CASSERTGSNQPQHF
TRBV6-5	-	11	TRBJ1-4	CASGANEKLFF
TRBV7-2	-	13	TRBJ1-6	CASSFQGTSPLHF
TRBV6-5	-	13	TRBJ1-2	CASRYDSNYGYTF
TRBV4-1	-	15	TRBJ2-1	CASSQDPGSHNEQFF
TRBV6-5	-	16	TRBJ2-1	CASSYSFSGGDNEQFF
TRBV7-3	-	13	TRBJ1-1	CASSTDRNTEAFF
TRBV2	-	15	TRBJ1-2	CASSAGAPANYGYTF
TRBV28	-	17	TRBJ2-1	CASWPAGRGGGNNEQFF
TRBV5-6	-	13	TRBJ2-5	CASSREAWETQYF
TRBV5-4	once	14	TRBJ2-3	CASLRDSSTDTQYF
TRBV6-6	-	14	TRBJ2-7	CASSREGQLYEQYF
TRBV12-5	-	14	TRBJ2-7	CASGLGQGVYEQYF
TRBV30	-	16	TRBJ1-3	CAWNGQQLSSGNTIYF
TRBV14	-	13	TRBJ2-1	CASSQDLGALQFF
TRBV5-1	-	15	TRBJ2-5	CASSALAGGGETQYF
TRBV29-1	-	11	TRBJ2-5	CSVAQKGAQYF
TRBV5-1	-	15	TRBJ1-4	CASSQTGSQGEKLFF
TRBV6-6	-	15	TRBJ2-7	CASSYSVRAAYEQYF
TRBV15	-	16	TRBJ2-3	CATSSSLGAGTDTQYF
TRBV4-1	-	16	TRBJ2-7	CASSQGGTGRSYEQYF
TRBV3-1/TRBV3-2	-	16	TRBJ1-6	CASSHMAGGAGSPLHF
TRBV5-1	-	17	TRBJ1-1	CASSLGGRAQMNTEAFF
TRBV2	-	13	TRBJ1-2	CASSPGHTAGYTF
TRBV4-2	-	13	TRBJ2-3	CASSQDPGGTQYF
TRBV15	-	15	TRBJ2-1	CATSARRGSHNEQFF
TRBV4-1	-	15	TRBJ2-1	CASSQVGGSYNEQFF
TRBV27	-	14	TRBJ2-7	CASSLWGGAYEQYF
TRBV2	-	17	TRBJ2-1	CASSPLGEGSSYNEQFF
TRBV9	-	16	TRBJ1-3	CASSALTGNPGNTIYF
TRBV4-2	-	17	TRBJ2-7	CASSQEVGGSAGVSPHF
TRBV27	-	18	TRBJ1-1	CASSLSMWEMGSHTEAFF
TRBV7-9	-	19	TRBJ1-4	CASSLRGPRVSSFNEKLFF
TRBV23-1	-	18	TRBJ1-3	CASSQSDVTGPSGNTIYF
TRBV9	-	15	TRBJ2-7	CASSPRTSPSYEQYF
TRBV19	-	16	TRBJ1-6	CASSSLTGGRGSPLHF
TRBV18	-	12	TRBJ2-7	CASSPDTYEQYF
TRBV7-9	-	15	TRBJ1-5	CASSSPRDSNQPQHF
TRBV9	-	17	TRBJ2-2	CASSVVRQGAGTGELFF
TRBV2	-	15	TRBJ2-3	CASKMRQGRTDTQYF
TRBV10-2	-	14	TRBJ1-5	CASSVRQRDQPQHF
TRBV12-3/TRBV12-4	-	13	TRBJ1-1	CASNMNPGQEAFF
TRBV30	-	14	TRBJ2-7	CAWSVLGQGGEQYF
TRBV7-3	-	18	TRBJ2-2	CASSPTIGGGTPTGELFF
TRBV3-1/TRBV3-2	-	16	TRBJ2-5	CASSQWSAGGQETQYF